The rows below give T cell receptor beta chains drawn from one sample of a study of T cells in Graves' hyperthyroidism and ophthalmopathy. TCRdb redid the calling of the multiplex PCR reads with MiXCR, one entry per CDR3 protein. The sample carries roughly 300,000 distinct CDR3 sequences, approximately 26% recorded once. Material for sequencing was blood. These receptors all stem from a man between 35 and 55 years old with Graves' hyperthyroidism that later progressed to Graves' ophthalmopathy. Both conserved end residues are part of each CDR3. Fields, in order: J gene, clone size, D gene, V gene, CDR3 protein, CDR3 DNA. The D gene is left open where the match is weak. For some rows the clone size is stated as once, few or many, or as a class when expanded; others skip it.

J gene: TRBJ2-7; clone size: many; D gene: .; V gene: TRBV2; CDR3 protein: CASSTWVLLDEQYF; CDR3 DNA: TGTGCCAGCAGTACTTGGGTCTTATTAGACGAGCAGTACTTC
J gene: TRBJ2-2; clone size: few; D gene: .; V gene: TRBV5-5; CDR3 protein: CASSFPTLNTGELFF; CDR3 DNA: TGTGCCAGCAGCTTTCCGACCCTGAACACCGGGGAGCTGTTTTTT
J gene: TRBJ2-2; clone size: many; D gene: .; V gene: TRBV5-1; CDR3 protein: CASSLVASGPNTGELFF; CDR3 DNA: TGCGCCAGCAGCTTGGTTGCGTCAGGCCCGAACACCGGGGAGCTGTTTTTT
J gene: TRBJ1-3; clone size: .; D gene: .; V gene: TRBV19; CDR3 protein: CASSILAGSSGNTIYF; CDR3 DNA: TGTGCCAGTAGTATATTGGCAGGGTCCTCTGGAAACACCATATATTTT
J gene: TRBJ2-7; clone size: many; D gene: .; V gene: TRBV28; CDR3 protein: CASSFNRADKYEQYF; CDR3 DNA: TGTGCCAGCAGTTTTAACAGGGCTGACAAGTACGAGCAGTACTTC
J gene: TRBJ2-7; clone size: .; D gene: .; V gene: TRBV20-1; CDR3 protein: CSAREGFSSAYEQYF; CDR3 DNA: TGCAGTGCTAGGGAAGGATTTTCCAGCGCCTACGAGCAGTACTTC
J gene: TRBJ2-7; clone size: .; D gene: TRBD2; V gene: TRBV5-1; CDR3 protein: CASSPRQGTSAEQYF; CDR3 DNA: TGCGCCAGCAGCCCCCGGCAGGGGACTAGCGCCGAGCAGTACTTC
J gene: TRBJ1-1; clone size: many; D gene: TRBD1; V gene: TRBV19; CDR3 protein: CASSIGTGGSTEAFF; CDR3 DNA: TGTGCCAGTAGTATCGGGACAGGGGGCTCCACTGAAGCTTTCTTT
J gene: TRBJ2-6; clone size: many; D gene: .; V gene: TRBV5-1; CDR3 protein: CASSASTSGANVLTF; CDR3 DNA: TGCGCCAGCAGCGCGTCTACATCTGGGGCCAACGTCCTGACTTTC
J gene: TRBJ1-1; clone size: many; D gene: .; V gene: TRBV4-1; CDR3 protein: CASSPIGGLNTEAFF; CDR3 DNA: TGCGCCAGCAGCCCGATAGGAGGGTTAAACACTGAAGCTTTCTTT
J gene: TRBJ2-2; clone size: .; D gene: TRBD1; V gene: TRBV6-2/TRBV6-3; CDR3 protein: CASRGTGMNTGELFF; CDR3 DNA: TGTGCCAGCAGGGGGACAGGGATGAACACCGGGGAGCTGTTTTTT
J gene: TRBJ2-2; clone size: many; D gene: TRBD1; V gene: TRBV4-1; CDR3 protein: CASSQMGQGAGTGELFF; CDR3 DNA: TGCGCCAGCAGCCAAATGGGACAGGGGGCGGGCACCGGGGAGCTGTTTTTT
J gene: TRBJ2-2; clone size: .; D gene: TRBD1; V gene: TRBV20-1; CDR3 protein: CSATPGGLTTGELFF; CDR3 DNA: TGCAGTGCTACCCCAGGGGGCCTCACCACCGGGGAGCTGTTTTTT
J gene: TRBJ2-4; clone size: many; D gene: .; V gene: TRBV3-1; CDR3 protein: CASSQDSSRIAKNIQYF; CDR3 DNA: TGTGCCAGCAGCCAAGACAGCTCAAGGATAGCCAAAAACATTCAGTACTTC
J gene: TRBJ1-5; clone size: many; D gene: .; V gene: TRBV5-1; CDR3 protein: CASSHGANQPQHF; CDR3 DNA: TGCGCCAGCAGCCACGGGGCCAATCAGCCCCAGCATTTT
J gene: TRBJ2-7; clone size: .; D gene: TRBD1; V gene: TRBV20-1; CDR3 protein: CSATPPGQGRDEQYF; CDR3 DNA: TGCAGTGCCACTCCTCCGGGACAGGGTAGGGATGAGCAGTACTTC
J gene: TRBJ1-5; clone size: many; D gene: .; V gene: TRBV6-1; CDR3 protein: CASSAGGLYQPQHF; CDR3 DNA: TGTGCCAGCAGTGCGGGGGGTTTATATCAGCCCCAGCATTTT
J gene: TRBJ1-1; clone size: many; D gene: .; V gene: TRBV6-5; CDR3 protein: CASNPQGQNTEAFF; CDR3 DNA: TGTGCCAGCAACCCACAGGGACAGAACACTGAAGCTTTCTTT
J gene: TRBJ2-5; clone size: .; D gene: .; V gene: TRBV6-1; CDR3 protein: CATLGRDVDQGETQYF; CDR3 DNA: TGTGCCACTCTAGGCCGGGACGTAGATCAGGGGGAGACCCAGTACTTC
J gene: TRBJ1-1; clone size: .; D gene: .; V gene: TRBV6-2/TRBV6-3; CDR3 protein: CASKNQGMNTEAFF; CDR3 DNA: TGTGCCAGCAAAAATCAGGGGATGAACACTGAAGCTTTCTTT
J gene: TRBJ2-5; clone size: many; D gene: TRBD2; V gene: TRBV5-1; CDR3 protein: CASSSGLVPFQETQYF; CDR3 DNA: TGCGCCAGCAGCTCGGGACTAGTCCCTTTCCAAGAGACCCAGTACTTC
J gene: TRBJ2-7; clone size: .; D gene: .; V gene: TRBV11-3; CDR3 protein: CASGGSTYEQYF; CDR3 DNA: TGTGCCAGCGGGGGCAGTACCTACGAGCAGTACTTC
J gene: TRBJ2-2; clone size: many; D gene: .; V gene: TRBV11-2; CDR3 protein: CASSVVRGNTGELFF; CDR3 DNA: TGTGCCAGCAGCGTCGTTCGCGGGAACACCGGGGAGCTGTTTTTT
J gene: TRBJ2-2; clone size: .; D gene: .; V gene: TRBV9; CDR3 protein: CASKRFREAGELFF; CDR3 DNA: TGTGCCAGCAAAAGGTTTCGCGAAGCCGGGGAGCTGTTTTTT
J gene: TRBJ2-7; clone size: many; D gene: .; V gene: TRBV29-1; CDR3 protein: CSVEGYGVGEQYF; CDR3 DNA: TGCAGCGTTGAAGGGTACGGGGTGGGCGAGCAGTACTTC